This T cell receptor beta chain was obtained from a study of blood T cell repertoires in COVID-19. Study-wide background: Nucleic acid was either cDNA or gDNA, and it came from T cells, B-cell-depleted T cells, or PBMCs.

Profiling relied on immunoSEQ multiplex PCR, and the TCRdb table lists in-frame clones only, not all of them. This repertoire shows about 120,000 clones, roughly 79% found once; its top ten account for about 2.3%. CDR1 is SGDLS and CDR2 is YYNGEE in the germline V gene. V was clipped by 2 bases and J by 1 base; unmatched bases: 2. The CDR3 is made up of 16 amino acids. The chain is built from TRBV9 and TRBJ2-1; 11 bases agree with TRBD2. The receptor comes from a man between 65 and 79 years old with acute or convalescent COVID-19. Source material: peripheral blood. CDR3 coding DNA: TGTGCCAGCAGCGTTAGCGGGGGGGCTTCCTACAATGAGCAGTTCTTC. Translation gives CASSVSGGASYNEQFF. Based on the CDR3 plus reference TRBV9 and TRBJ2-1, the full variable domain is DSGVTQTPKHLITATGQRVTLRCSPRSGDLSVYWYQQSLDQGLQFLIQYYNGEERAKGNILERFSAQQFPDLHSELNLSSLELGDSALYFCASSVSGGASYNEQFFGPGTRLTVL.